This TCR beta chain is drawn from a study of blood T cell repertoires in COVID-19. This clone was counted a few times. Here immunoSEQ multiplex PCR was the method, and the copy in TCRdb shows in-frame clones only, minus some. There are about 70,000 clones in the sample; around 85% occur only once, and approximately 12% lies in the top ten. This clonotype was obtained from a human donor in a cohort sampled during active COVID-19. Sequencing used peripheral blood.

CDR3 amino acids: CASSLGGQGISGNTIYF. CDR3 sequence (DNA): TGTGCCAGCAGCTTAGGGGGACAGGGTATTTCTGGAAACACCATATATTTT. The chain uses TRBV7-2 and TRBJ1-3; 9 positions match TRBD1. The CDR3 length is 17 residues. Germline trimming cut 1 base from V and 1 base from J; bases unmatched to any gene: 5. CDR1 and CDR2 (germline): SGHTA, FQGNSA.